The 5 T cell receptor beta chains listed next were all sequenced from one sample in a study of a mutant IDH1 vaccine in newly diagnosed glioma. Their antigens remain unidentified. This table comes from immunoSEQ multiplex PCR, and its TCRdb copy is limited to in-frame clones, with some not included. The sample has tens of thousands of clones; approximately 88% are singletons. Specified time point: week 47, end of study. One vaccine dose held 300 ug of mutant IDH1 20-mer peptide and came with topical imiquimod. The sequences come from PBMCs, collected from a glioma patient whose treatment included an IDH1 peptide vaccine. The receptors stem from a woman aged 25-40 years with glioma. Some clones in this sample may be carry-over from other donors' samples.

This clone was counted between two and nine times. The gene calls are TRBV7-8 and TRBJ2-7; D possibly corresponds to TRBD2 (6 bases). This CDR3 is 12 amino acids long. Looked up from germline, CDR1 is SGHVS and CDR2 is FQNEAQ. The ends were cut back, 4 bases at V and 6 bases at J, with 10 bases in the middle. The CDR3 DNA reads as TGTGCCAGCAGCTCGGACTATCTCGAGCAGTACTTC. Translated: CASSSDYLEQYF. The complete variable domain, with remaining parts taken from reference TRBV7-8 and TRBJ2-7, reads GAGVSQSPRYKVAKRGQDVALRCDPISGHVSLFWYQQALGQGPEFLTYFQNEAQLDKSGLPSDRFFAERPEGSVSTLKIQRTQQEDSAVYLCASSSDYLEQYFGPGTRLTVT.

This rearrangement joins TRBV30 to TRBJ1-1; no clear D. This CDR3 has 14 amino acids. The V gene lost 6 bases and the J gene lost 7 bases, with 21 bases spanning the gap. The germline V gene encodes CDR1 GTSNPN and CDR2 SVGIG (reference sequence). CDR3 bases: TGTGCCTGTTACCCCGACCAGAACAGAGGTGAAGCTTTCTTT. Its translation: CACYPDQNRGEAFF.

J is TRBJ2-1 and V is TRBV10-2; D not resolved. Trimming removed 7 bases from V and 9 bases from J, with 19 bases in between. The CDR3 has 14 amino acids. Germline lookup yields CDR1 WSHSY and CDR2 SAAADI. CDR3 amino acids: CASTPWWARSEQFF. As DNA, the CDR3 is TGCGCCAGCACCCCCTGGTGGGCTAGAAGTGAGCAGTTCTTC.

This clone was observed once. The V gene is TRBV7-9, the J gene TRBJ2-7; the match to TRBD2 covers 11 bases. The germline CDR1 and CDR2 sequences are SEHNR and FQNEAQ (reference sequence). Trimming cost V 4 bases and J 4 bases; bases outside gene matches: 3. The CDR3 extends over 14 amino acids. CDR3 in amino acids: CASSSGLAVYEQYF. The CDR3 nucleotides are TGTGCCAGCAGCTCGGGACTAGCGGTGTACGAGCAGTACTTC.

On this clone: This CDR3 is also generated by other DNA sequences in the sample. The chain joins TRBV6-5 to TRBJ1-2, with no clear D. In germline, CDR1 is MNHEY, CDR2 SVGAGI. CDR3 size: 11 residues. V was cut by 7 bases and J by 6 bases, with 9 bases left in between. In DNA, the CDR3 is TGTGCCAGCAAAGGAAGGAATGGCTACACCTTC. It encodes CASKGRNGYTF.